This TCR beta chain emerged from a study of Tregs in tolerant kidney transplant recipients. For the study at large: Sorting of CD4+CD25+CD127- cells followed roughly 3-day belatacept mixed lymphocyte reactions, sometimes with approximately five-day graft donor restimulation. Recipient cells were told from donor cells by antibody staining. Whole-study results and caveats: Validation in larger populations is needed because few patients were studied.

The CDR3 runs 14 residues. Germline lookup yields CDR1 SGHTS and CDR2 YDEGEE. V was trimmed by 0 bases and J by 8 bases, leaving 14 bases between them. Clones were sequenced by immunoSEQ multiplex PCR, and TCRdb holds only the in-frame ones, with some missing. The table includes 15,000 to 20,000 clones, about two thirds detected once. A note on this clone: Its antigen is unknown.

The sequence derives from a human donor in good health. The chain joins TRBV5-8 to TRBJ1-2; the D is unclear. The material sequenced was Tregs from blood cultured with allogeneic cells. CDR3 sequence (DNA): TGTGCCAGCAGCTTGGCCATACCCCAGAGGGGCTACACCTTC. This sequence encodes CASSLAIPQRGYTF.